The source of this TCR beta chain is a study of cytomegalovirus exposure and HLA in healthy donors. Study observations and caveats: Accounts indicate the classifier identified cytomegalovirus status with strong specificity and sensitivity. Later analysis identified several of the most significant clusters that appeared linked to common viral pathogens.

Comments on this clone: Its matching antigen is unknown.

Trimming shortened V by 2 bases and J by 5 bases, and 10 bases separated the two germline ends. There are 12 residues in the CDR3. Germline V gene sequence: CDR1 SQVTM, CDR2 ANQGSEA. This PCR relied on a set of 60 Vbeta primers and 13 Jbeta primers. Produced via immunoSEQ multiplex PCR; TCRdb's table is partial and in-frame only. The sample has about 140,000 clones, approximately 82% seen once; the top ten hold approximately 9.7%. The sequence came from a woman in her sixties in good health and CMV-seropositive. V usage is TRBV29-1 and J usage is TRBJ2-7, with a tentative D call TRBD1 (6 bases). Sequences were obtained from PBMCs. CDR3 loop: CSVEQGHNEQYF. CDR3 bases: TGCAGCGTTGAACAGGGGCACAACGAGCAGTACTTC.